The 19 T cell receptor beta chains in this list originate from one sample, sequenced in a study of CD8 T cells in ankylosing spondylitis. The study's findings and limits: A motif of roughly eight highly homologous TCR beta variants was seen as apparently characteristic of ankylosing spondylitis blood.

Their antigen targets remain unknown. TCRdb called the 5' RACE reads again in MiXCR, with one record for every CDR3 protein. The data show 350,000 or so distinct CDR3 sequences, approximately 8.2% seen once. The sequencing input was blood, either unsorted or a sorted T cell fraction (not recorded which). These receptors were taken from a male donor with ankylosing spondylitis.

V gene TRBV7-2 combines with J gene TRBJ2-3; a possible D gene is TRBD1 (5 bases). CDR3 size: 15 residues. With 0 bases removed from V and 0 bases from J, the gap between germline ends came to 7 bases. Germline lookup yields CDR1 SGHTA and CDR2 FQGNSA. CDR3 residues: CASSLAGASTDTQYF. The CDR3 DNA is TGTGCCAGCAGCTTAGCTGGGGCTAGCACAGATACGCAGTATTTT. Full variable domain (outside the CDR3, taken from reference TRBV7-2 and TRBJ2-3): GAGVSQSPSNKVTEKGKDVELRCDPISGHTALYWYRQSLGQGLEFLIYFQGNSAPDKSGLPSDRFSAERTGGSVSTLTIQRTQQEDSAVYLCASSLAGASTDTQYFGPGTRLTVL.

This clonotype was observed at least ten times. The chain combines TRBV20-1 with TRBJ1-5; D unresolved. The germline V and J ends were trimmed by 5 bases and 4 bases, with 12 bases remaining between them. There are 13 residues in the CDR3. Germline V gene data show CDR1 as DFQATT and CDR2 as SNEGSKA (reference sequence). The CDR3 coding sequence is TGCAGTGCTCGCATATTGGATAATCAGCCCCAGCATTTT. This gives the protein CSARILDNQPQHF.

At least ten counts were recorded for this clonotype. The CDR3 spells CASSPRDRTSNEQYF. CDR3 DNA: TGTGCCAGCAGTCCCCGGGACAGGACTTCGAACGAGCAGTACTTC. This chain links TRBV12-3 or TRBV12-4 with TRBJ2-7; 8 bases match TRBD1. J lost 5 bases, V lost 5 bases, and 11 bases had no gene match. The CDR3 extends over 15 amino acids.

This clonotype was detected a few times. This chain joins TRBV7-2 and TRBJ2-3; D is ambiguous. This CDR3 is built from 14 residues. Deletions cut 1 base from V and 3 bases from J, with 8 bases between. CDR1 and CDR2 (germline): SGHTA, FQGNSA. CDR3 nucleotides: TGTGCCAGCAGCTTAGTAGTGGGGACAGATACGCAGTATTTT. This translates into CASSLVVGTDTQYF.

The genes are TRBV20-1 and TRBJ2-3; D unclear. CDR3 length equals 12 residues. The germline gives CDR1 DFQATT, CDR2 SNEGSKA (reference sequence). The V gene lost 6 bases and the J gene lost 3 bases, with 10 bases spanning the gap. In DNA form, the CDR3 reads TGCAGTGCCCCAACAGCTACAGATACGCAGTATTTT. It encodes CSAPTATDTQYF.

This clonotype was observed at least ten times. The chain carries TRBV12-3 or TRBV12-4 and TRBJ2-7, with 9 bases matching TRBD2. J gave up 4 bases and V 3 bases, and 4 bases lay outside the gene matches. CDR3 length: 14 residues. The CDR3 sequence is CASSLVSGSYEQYF. CDR3 nucleotide sequence: TGTGCCAGCAGTTTGGTTAGCGGGAGTTACGAGCAGTACTTC.

The chain uses TRBV9 and TRBJ1-2, with TRBD1 matching 8 bases. Germline V gene data show CDR1 as SGDLS and CDR2 as YYNGEE. V lost 3 bases to trimming and J lost 8 bases; unmatched junction nucleotides: 6. The CDR3 is 13 amino acids. The CDR3 region has the DNA TGTGCCAGCAGCGCCCAGGGGGCGCAGGGCTACACCTTC. Amino acid sequence: CASSAQGAQGYTF.

This clonotype was seen at least ten times. V usage is TRBV20-1 and J usage is TRBJ2-1; 7 bases line up with TRBD1. V was pared by 0 bases and J by 2 bases, with 13 bases of the junction left unmatched. This CDR3 has 18 residues. From germline, CDR1 is DFQATT and CDR2 SNEGSKA (reference sequence). As DNA, the CDR3 is TGCAGTGCTAGAGATCTGCAGGGGGAATTCAGGACCTACAATGAGCAGTTCTTC. Residues: CSARDLQGEFRTYNEQFF.

This clonotype was seen many times. The chain has TRBV6-2 or TRBV6-3 and TRBJ2-1; TRBD2 matches 11 bases. This CDR3 region has 15 residues. Trimming removed 6 bases from V and 2 bases from J; junction bases left unmatched: 3. CDR1 MNHEY and CDR2 SVGEGT come from the germline V gene. CDR3 residues: CASSLAGGAYNEQFF. The CDR3 DNA is TGTGCCAGCAGCTTAGCGGGAGGGGCCTACAATGAGCAGTTCTTC.

This clonotype appeared a few times. This chain connects TRBV11-2 to TRBJ2-1; maybe TRBD2 (7 bases). There are 17 residues in the CDR3. Deletions cut 1 base from V and 4 bases from J, with 17 bases between. Germline CDR1 is SGHAT and CDR2 is FQNNGV. The CDR3 sequence is CASSLGKGGSGYNEQFF. The CDR3 DNA reads as TGTGCCAGCAGCTTAGGCAAGGGGGGGAGCGGGTACAATGAGCAGTTCTTC.

This clonotype has only a few counts. The chain joins TRBV20-1 to TRBJ1-2; 11 positions agree with TRBD1. The V and J ends lost 5 bases and 5 bases, in that order; junction bases with no gene match: 16. The CDR3 consists of 17 residues. CDR1 is DFQATT and CDR2 is SNEGSKA in the germline V gene (reference sequence). CDR3 nucleotides: TGCAGTGCTGAGGACAGGGGGCCTTCTCCCACAGCGTATGGCTACACCTTC. Amino acid sequence: CSAEDRGPSPTAYGYTF.

A few counts support this clonotype. The J gene is TRBJ2-3, the V gene TRBV27, with 8 bases identical to TRBD1. This CDR3 region has 17 residues. Germline values: CDR1 MNHEY, CDR2 SMNVEV (reference sequence). V dropped 5 bases and J dropped 4; count of bases not matched to a gene: 14. The CDR3 DNA sequence: TGTGCCAGCAGTGGTACTTTGGACAGGGTGAGCTCAGATACGCAGTATTTT. This encodes CASSGTLDRVSSDTQYF.

The V gene is TRBV29-1, the J gene TRBJ2-7, with 9 positions matching TRBD2. Germline assignment: CDR1 SQVTM and CDR2 ANQGSEA. This CDR3 is 14 amino acids long. V lost 5 bases and J lost 0; bases outside the gene matches: 5. The CDR3 DNA is TGCAGCGTTTCGCGGGAGGGGAGCTCCTACGAGCAGTACTTC. This sequence encodes CSVSREGSSYEQYF.

This clonotype showed up just a few times. This chain links TRBV7-9 with TRBJ2-3, with TRBD2 matching over 7 bases. Germline CDR1 SEHNR, CDR2 FQNEAQ (reference sequence). V was pared by 1 base and J by 0 bases, with 4 bases of the junction left unmatched. The CDR3 runs 16 residues. Here the CDR3 reads CASSLVLAASTDTQYF. The CDR3 bases are TGTGCCAGCAGCTTAGTTCTAGCGGCTAGCACAGATACGCAGTATTTT.

The chain joins TRBV6-4 to TRBJ2-6; 8 bases line up with TRBD1. From germline, CDR1 is MRHNA and CDR2 SNTAGT. This CDR3 is 19 amino acids long. V lost 3 bases and J lost 0; bases outside the gene matches: 10. CDR3 in amino acids: CASSDRQGSLLSGANVLTF. The CDR3 nucleotides are TGTGCCAGCAGTGATCGACAGGGGTCCCTTCTCTCTGGGGCCAACGTCCTGACTTTC.

The chain combines TRBV6-4 with TRBJ1-1; a weak D match, TRBD1 (6 bases). Trimming stripped 7 bases from V and 1 base from J, with 16 bases between. CDR1 is MRHNA and CDR2 is SNTAGT in the germline V gene. This CDR3 has 15 residues. CDR3 region: CASTRRDRRNTEAFF. DNA for the CDR3: TGTGCCAGCACGAGAAGAGACAGGCGGAACACTGAAGCTTTCTTT.

This clonotype was observed a handful of times. This chain links TRBV29-1 with TRBJ2-3, with TRBD2 matching 9 bases. Germline V gene data show CDR1 as SQVTM and CDR2 as ANQGSEA. Unmatched junction bases numbered 4, after V lost 0 bases and J lost 6 bases. This CDR3 region has 14 residues. In DNA form, the CDR3 reads TGCAGCGTTGAAGAGCGGGAGGGCCCGGATACGCAGTATTTT. Its protein is CSVEEREGPDTQYF.

This clonotype was seen many times. The chain links TRBV7-6 to TRBJ1-1; TRBD1 aligns across 7 bases. The ends lost 2 bases at V and 1 base at J; junction bases unmatched: 7. The germline V gene has CDR1 SGHVS and CDR2 FNYEAQ. This CDR3 region has 16 residues. The CDR3: CASSLSGGQTNTEAFF. The CDR3 DNA reads as TGTGCCAGCAGCTTATCCGGGGGACAGACGAACACTGAAGCTTTCTTT.

This clonotype appeared a few times. The rearrangement links TRBV19 to TRBJ1-1, with TRBD1 identical over 7 bases. CDR3 length equals 16 residues. V was pared by 5 bases and J by 1 base, with 10 bases of the junction left unmatched. Germline V gives CDR1 LNHDA, CDR2 SQIVND (reference sequence). This CDR3 reads CASSVRGRRTNTEAFF. CDR3 nucleotides: TGTGCCAGTAGTGTGAGGGGGCGTAGAACGAACACTGAAGCTTTCTTT.